The sequence of this T cell receptor beta chain was determined in a study of cytomegalovirus exposure and HLA in healthy donors. A word on this clone: The junction departs from the called germline gene at one end, perhaps through a read error.

The length of the CDR3 is 14 residues. Per the germline V gene, CDR1 is SEHNR and CDR2 is FQNEAQ (reference sequence). PCR primers comprised 60 Vbeta and 13 Jbeta primers. Assay used: immunoSEQ multiplex PCR; TCRdb lists only in-frame clones, some missing. The repertoire consists of 90,000 to 120,000 clones, with 74% occurring once and the leading ten covering roughly 2.5%. Donors in the study were healthy people who gave bone marrow. Sample: PBMCs. This receptor was identified in a man aged 45 to 65 in good health and CMV-seropositive. J is TRBJ2-3 and V is TRBV7-9, with 10 bases matching TRBD2. CDR3 region: CSSSPGTSADTQYF. In nucleotides, the CDR3 is TGTTCCAGCAGCCCCGGGACTAGCGCAGATACGCAGTATTTT.